This is a list of T cell receptor beta chains from one sample in a study of T cells in localized non-small cell lung cancer. Some clones are missing from TCRdb's copy, which holds only in-frame ones; the method was immunoSEQ multiplex PCR. The data show some 1,400 clones, about 24% seen once. Sequencing was performed on normal lung tissue next to the tumor, taken before any cancer treatment. These TCRs come from a man aged 35 to 69 with stage II squamous cell lung carcinoma. Both conserved end residues are part of each CDR3. A D gene is named only where the DNA matches it firmly. A clone size is listed for some rows: how often the clone was seen (once, few, many), or a class if it is expanded.

clone size	J gene	D gene	V gene	CDR3 protein	CDR3 DNA
-	TRBJ2-3	TRBD2	TRBV30	CAWSTARGGTDTQYF	TGTGCCTGGAGTACGGCAAGGGGAGGGACAGATACGCAGTATTTT
-	TRBJ1-5	TRBD1	TRBV16	CASSQGQHSNQPQHF	TGTGCCAGCAGCCAGGGACAGCATAGCAATCAGCCCCAGCATTTT
few	TRBJ1-5	-	TRBV4-1	CASSQTLMTGQPQHF	TGCGCCAGCAGCCAGACACTCATGACGGGACAGCCCCAGCATTTT